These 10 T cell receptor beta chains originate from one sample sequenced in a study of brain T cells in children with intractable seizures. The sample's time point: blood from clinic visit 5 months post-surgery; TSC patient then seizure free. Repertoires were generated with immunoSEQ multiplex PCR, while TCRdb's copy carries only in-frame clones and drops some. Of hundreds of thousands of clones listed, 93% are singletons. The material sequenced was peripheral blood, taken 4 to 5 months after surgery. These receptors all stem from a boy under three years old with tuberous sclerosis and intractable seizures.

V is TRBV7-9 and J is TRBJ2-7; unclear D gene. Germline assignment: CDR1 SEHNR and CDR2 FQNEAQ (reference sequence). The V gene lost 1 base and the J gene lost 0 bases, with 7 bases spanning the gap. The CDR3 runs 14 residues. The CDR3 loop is CASSLGLPSYEQYF. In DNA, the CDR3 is TGTGCCAGCAGCTTAGGGTTGCCCTCCTACGAGCAGTACTTC.

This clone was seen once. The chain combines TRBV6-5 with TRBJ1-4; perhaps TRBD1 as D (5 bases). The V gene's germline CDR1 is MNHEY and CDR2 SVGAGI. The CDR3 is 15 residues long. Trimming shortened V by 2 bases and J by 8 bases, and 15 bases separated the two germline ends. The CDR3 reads CASSYTGGVGEKLFF. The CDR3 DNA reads TGTGCCAGCAGTTACACCGGGGGAGTTGGGGAAAAACTGTTTTTT.

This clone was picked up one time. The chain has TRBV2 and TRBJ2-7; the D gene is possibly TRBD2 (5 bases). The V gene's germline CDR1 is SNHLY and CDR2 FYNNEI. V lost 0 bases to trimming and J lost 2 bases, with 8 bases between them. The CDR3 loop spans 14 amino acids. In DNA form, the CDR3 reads TGTGCCAGCAGTGAAGCGGGAGTGGCCTACGAGCAGTACTTC. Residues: CASSEAGVAYEQYF. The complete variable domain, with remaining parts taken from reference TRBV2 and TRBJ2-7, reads EPEVTQTPSHQVTQMGQEVILRCVPISNHLYFYWYRQILGQKVEFLVSFYNNEISEKSEIFDDQFSVERPDGSNFTLKIRSTKLEDSAMYFCASSEAGVAYEQYFGPGTRLTVT.

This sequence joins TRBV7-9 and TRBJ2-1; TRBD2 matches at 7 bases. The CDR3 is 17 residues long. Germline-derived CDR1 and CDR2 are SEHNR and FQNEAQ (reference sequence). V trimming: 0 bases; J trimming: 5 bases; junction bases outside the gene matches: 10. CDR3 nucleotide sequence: TGTGCCAGCAGCTTAGCGTATGGAACTAGCGCTGACAATGAGCAGTTCTTC. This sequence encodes CASSLAYGTSADNEQFF.

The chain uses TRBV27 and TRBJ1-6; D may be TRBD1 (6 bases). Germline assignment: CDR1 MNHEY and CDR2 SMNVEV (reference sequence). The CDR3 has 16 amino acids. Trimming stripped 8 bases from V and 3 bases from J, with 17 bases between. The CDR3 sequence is CASARNWTDYNSPLHF. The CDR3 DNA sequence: TGTGCCAGCGCAAGGAATTGGACAGACTATAATTCACCCCTCCACTTT.

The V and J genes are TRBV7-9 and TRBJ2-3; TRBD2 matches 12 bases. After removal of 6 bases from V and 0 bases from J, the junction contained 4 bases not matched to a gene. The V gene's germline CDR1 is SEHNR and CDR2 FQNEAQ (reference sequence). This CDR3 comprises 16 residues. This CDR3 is CASRPGLAGSTDTQYF. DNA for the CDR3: TGTGCCAGCAGACCCGGACTAGCGGGGAGCACAGATACGCAGTATTTT.

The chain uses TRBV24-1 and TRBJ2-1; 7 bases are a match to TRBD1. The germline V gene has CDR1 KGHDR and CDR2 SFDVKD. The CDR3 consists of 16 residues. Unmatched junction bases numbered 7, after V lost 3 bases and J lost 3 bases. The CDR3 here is CATSDRGGPNYNEQFF. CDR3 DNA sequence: TGTGCCACCAGTGATAGAGGGGGCCCCAACTACAATGAGCAGTTCTTC.

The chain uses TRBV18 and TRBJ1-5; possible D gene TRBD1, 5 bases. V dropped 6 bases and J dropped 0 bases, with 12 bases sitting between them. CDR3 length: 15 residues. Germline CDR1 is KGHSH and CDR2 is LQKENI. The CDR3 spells CASSEGPNSNQPQHF. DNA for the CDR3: TGTGCCAGCTCCGAGGGACCTAATAGCAATCAGCCCCAGCATTTT.

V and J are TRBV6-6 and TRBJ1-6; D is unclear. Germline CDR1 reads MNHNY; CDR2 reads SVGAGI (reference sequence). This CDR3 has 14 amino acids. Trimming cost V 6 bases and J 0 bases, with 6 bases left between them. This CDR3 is CASSRSSYNSPLHF. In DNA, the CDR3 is TGTGCCAGCAGCCGGAGCTCCTATAATTCACCCCTCCACTTT.

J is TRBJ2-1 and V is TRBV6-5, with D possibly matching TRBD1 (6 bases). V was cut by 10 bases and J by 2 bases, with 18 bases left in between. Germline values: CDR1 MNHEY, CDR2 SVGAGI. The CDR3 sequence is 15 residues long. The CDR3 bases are TGTGCCACCCCAAAGACAGGTAAAACCTACAATGAGCAGTTCTTC. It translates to CATPKTGKTYNEQFF.